The 10 T cell receptor beta chains below come from one sample, sequenced in a study of cytomegalovirus exposure and HLA in healthy donors (dated by TCRdb to the late 2010s). The method was the immunoSEQ multiplex PCR assay. The multiplex PCR relied on a mix of 60 forward primers for TCR Vbeta segments and 13 reverse primers for TCR Jbeta segments. TCRdb mirrors the immuneACCESS table, restricted to in-frame sequences. Some clones are absent from its copies; in checked studies, under half trace to an unresolved V gene, and the reason for the others is unknown. The sample records some 200,000 clones, over 80% of which are singletons. The ten largest account for approximately 6.3% of the sample. The material sequenced was PBMCs. All receptors come from a man aged 35-49 years in good health and CMV-seropositive.

This clone was seen only once. The chain carries TRBV18 and TRBJ2-7; D possibly corresponds to TRBD2 (7 bases). The CDR3 loop spans 16 amino acids. The germline gives CDR1 KGHSH, CDR2 LQKENI. V lost 3 bases, J lost 1 base, and 16 bases lay in between. CDR3 sequence: CASSPGGAFWSYEQYF. The DNA for the CDR3 is TGTGCCAGCTCACCGGGGGGGGCTTTTTGGTCCTACGAGCAGTACTTC.

The V and J genes are TRBV6-1 and TRBJ1-4; 7 bases map to TRBD1. CDR3 length equals 15 residues. V trimming: 6 bases; J trimming: 4 bases; junction bases outside the gene matches: 8. In germline, CDR1 is MNHNS, CDR2 SASEGT. The CDR3, as DNA: TGTGCCAGCAGAGCCTACAGGGGCCTTAATGAAAAACTGTTTTTT. As protein: CASRAYRGLNEKLFF.

J is TRBJ2-3 and V is TRBV30; 9 bases line up with TRBD1. With V trimmed by 4 bases and J by 5 bases, 7 bases remained unmatched. Germline V gives CDR1 GTSNPN, CDR2 SVGIG (reference sequence). The CDR3 sequence is 14 residues long. The CDR3 DNA sequence: TGTGCCTGGAACCGGGACAGGGTTCAAGATACGCAGTATTTT. Translation gives CAWNRDRVQDTQYF.

The V and J genes are TRBV7-9 and TRBJ2-5; 7 nucleotides line up with TRBD2. CDR3 length: 16 residues. Germline CDR1 is SEHNR and CDR2 is FQNEAQ (reference sequence). The junction had 10 bases not matched to a gene; V was cut back by 3 bases and J by 3 bases. The CDR3 DNA reads TGTGCCAGCAGCTTTGATTTGACTAGCTCGGAAGAGACCCAGTACTTC. Translation gives CASSFDLTSSEETQYF.

This chain connects TRBV4-3 to TRBJ2-2; 7 bases agree with TRBD1. The CDR3 has 15 amino acids. After removal of 3 bases from V and 2 bases from J, the junction contained 3 bases not matched to a gene. CDR1 is LGHNA and CDR2 is YSLEER in the germline V gene. The CDR3 reads CASSHSGGNTGELFF. The DNA for the CDR3 is TGCGCCAGCAGCCATTCAGGGGGTAACACCGGGGAGCTGTTTTTT.

The gene calls are TRBV7-2 and TRBJ2-3, with 8 bases that match TRBD2. Per germline, CDR1 SGHTA and CDR2 FQGNSA. Losses at the gene ends were 7 bases for V and 3 bases for J; bases not matched to a gene: 9. The CDR3 has 15 residues. CDR3 region: CASTHGGGQTDTQYF. CDR3 DNA sequence: TGTGCCAGCACCCATGGCGGGGGGCAGACAGATACGCAGTATTTT.

V usage is TRBV7-8 and J usage is TRBJ2-7; D is possibly TRBD2 (5 bases). CDR1 is SGHVS and CDR2 is FQNEAQ in the germline V gene. The V gene lost 8 bases and the J gene lost 2 bases, with 22 bases spanning the gap. This CDR3 contains 16 residues. CDR3 residues: CASFNPGNGSPYEQYF. CDR3 in DNA: TGTGCCAGCTTTAACCCGGGGAATGGCTCCCCCTACGAGCAGTACTTC.

The chain recombines TRBV6-5 with TRBJ2-5, with D tentatively TRBD2 (5 bases). The CDR3 spans 13 residues. The V gene's germline CDR1 is MNHEY and CDR2 SVGAGI. The germline V and J ends were trimmed by 7 bases and 4 bases, with 13 bases remaining between them. CDR3 DNA sequence: TGTGCCAGCACTCCCCCGGGGTCAGAGACCCAGTACTTC. Its protein product is CASTPPGSETQYF.

This clone was seen a handful of times. The V gene is TRBV4-3, the J gene TRBJ1-2, with 10 bases aligning to TRBD1. The V and J ends lost 0 bases and 2 bases, in that order; junction bases with no gene match: 9. This CDR3 region has 18 residues. Germline lookup yields CDR1 LGHNA and CDR2 YSLEER. This CDR3 is CASSQDGGQGLANYGYTF. CDR3 nucleotide sequence: TGCGCCAGCAGCCAAGACGGGGGACAGGGGCTTGCCAACTATGGCTACACCTTC.

This clone was recorded only once. The chain has TRBV19 and TRBJ1-5, with a possible D match to TRBD1 (5 bases). Germline CDR1 and CDR2: LNHDA and SQIVND (reference sequence). The CDR3 has 15 residues. Trimming took off 6 bases at V and 0 bases at J, with 12 bases between the two ends. The CDR3 spells CASRIDSYSNQPQHF. CDR3 nucleotides: TGTGCCAGTAGGATTGACAGTTATAGCAATCAGCCCCAGCATTTT.